This T cell receptor (beta chain) is from a study of T-cell memory formation after mild COVID-19 (dated by TCRdb to 2020 to 2022). Background on the whole study: Most TCR sequence clusters were specific to one of the two donors. In a couple of donors, T-cell clones that expanded and contracted after mild COVID-19 were followed by sequencing TCRalpha and TCRbeta repertoires longitudinally. Two young, previously healthy adult volunteers, one female and one male, were included in the cohort.

Ficoll-Paque density gradient centrifugation was the method used to isolate PBMCs. This clonotype was counted ten times or more. Its antigen is not yet known. The sample holds no much larger clone one base away, and base qualities are not on file. The CDR3 contains 15 residues, cysteine and phenylalanine counted. The DNA shown is the 45-base CDR3, in frame from base 1. V drops 4 bases and J drops 0 bases, leaving 11 bases in between. Reading the germline V gene gives CDR1 SGHRS and CDR2 YFSETQ. This sample was sequenced with an Illumina NovaSeq 6000. TCRalpha and TCRbeta cDNA libraries were constructed by 5'RACE with constant-segment primers, with sample barcodes and unique molecular identifiers being introduced. RNA was extracted from every sample with Trizol reagent. Libraries were amplified in two PCR steps, with a second sample barcode and Illumina TruSeq adapters added in the second step. Libraries were sequenced on an Illumina NovaSeq with 2 x 150 bp paired-end reads. As for how the authors treated the data: Reads were demultiplexed and collapsed into UMI-guided consensus sequences with migec v1.2.7. With mixcr v2.1.11, UMI consensuses were aligned to TRA and TRB V and J templates and assembled into clonotypes. A clonotype was counted as expanded or contracted only if both edgeR and NoisET called the change significant, with noise models trained on biological replicates. For edgeR calls, the cutoffs were a false discovery rate-adjusted p below 0.01 and a log2 fold-change threshold of 1. PCA with hierarchical clustering of max-normalized trajectories of the 1000 most abundant clonotypes was used as exploratory dynamics analysis. The CD4 or CD8 phenotype of responding clones was assigned using the separately sequenced CD4+ and CD8+ repertoires. TCRdb ran its own pipeline on the public reads, namely fastp trimming at Q25 and MiXCR clone calling, and kept in-frame beta chains. Each entry merges the rows of one CDR3 protein and shows their most common DNA and genes. TCRdb, rather than the study authors, made the V and J calls. The sample contains 300,000 to 400,000 distinct CDR3 sequences, roughly 15% of them found a single time. The ten largest account for approximately 20% of the sample.

Study-wide findings and limitations: SARS-CoV-2 specificity was not confirmed for the second-wave clones peaking on day 37. Contracting CD4+ clones were found mainly in CM and EM memory subsets, while CD8+ clones were enriched in EMRA. Clones that contracted from day 15 to 85 showed balanced CD4/CD8 phenotypes, whereas a second wave of clones that expanded from day 15 to 37 leaned towards CD4+. The study covered only a couple of mild cases, and larger cohorts including severe cases with pre-infection samples were considered necessary. Some responding clones were detected in pre-infection memory, which suggested that pre-existing cross-reactive memory T cells had joined the SARS-CoV-2 response.

Recombination connected TRBV5-1 to TRBJ2-1; a tentative D call is TRBD2 (5 bases match). Input material: PBMCs or a T cell subset sorted from them (not recorded which). This clonotype originated in a man between 18 and 35 years old who had mild COVID-19 (a few samples of this study predate the infection). The sample titles of this study are shuffled in the database, so cell type and time point are left out; the donor was told from shared clones. The DNA is as follows: TGCGCCAGCAGCGGTACGGGGAGCTCCTACAATGAGCAGTTCTTC. Translated, this is CASSGTGSSYNEQFF.